This T cell receptor beta chain stems from a study of blood T cell repertoires in COVID-19. Study as a whole: Acute-phase and convalescent COVID-19 samples originated in the United States, Italy and Spain. PBMCs, B-cell-depleted T cells, or T cells provided the cDNA or gDNA that made up the material.

The CDR3 is 12 residues long. The germline V gene has CDR1 KGHDR and CDR2 SFDVKD. The V and J ends lost 9 bases and 5 bases, in that order; junction bases with no gene match: 2. Original handling: Counts of nucleated cells, estimated from reference gene primer amplification, were obtained. Libraries were prepared by immunoSEQ multiplex PCR; TCRdb keeps only in-frame clonotypes and omits some of them. V and J calls and clone size follow that table, whereas D and trimming were derived from the DNA. The table lists 130,000 to 150,000 clones, about 70% of them singletons. The chain links TRBV24-1 to TRBJ1-5; 8 bases are a match to TRBD1. This clonotype was sampled from a man older than 75 with acute or convalescent COVID-19. The source material was peripheral blood. The DNA of the CDR3 is TGTGCCACCGGACAGGGAGATCAGCCCCAGCATTTT. The encoded protein is CATGQGDQPQHF.